A single sample gave rise to the 32 T cell receptor beta chains below, sequenced in a study of T cells in Graves' hyperthyroidism and ophthalmopathy (dated by TCRdb to between 2018 and 2020). To prepare the library, multiplex PCR was applied. The instrument given in TCRdb is Illumina HiSeq 2000. Amplification of TCR beta CDR3 regions was carried out from RNA transcripts. For the first round of RT-PCR on the TCR CDR3, the HTBI primer set was used together with the Qiagen OneStep RT-PCR kit. TCRdb trimmed public reads at Q25 via fastp, called clones via MiXCR and kept in-frame beta chains. Each entry is one CDR3 protein sequence, shown with its most common DNA and genes. The sample table lists more than 550,000 distinct CDR3 sequences, roughly 46% of them with a count of one. The biggest ten clones account for 6.5% to 9% of the sample. The sequencing sample was made of peripheral blood or thyroid tissue (not recorded which). These receptors all come from an adult man with Graves' disease, either hyperthyroidism or ophthalmopathy (not recorded which).

This clonotype has ten or more counts. CDR3 sequence (DNA): TGTGCCAGCCACACAGGGGTCGGTACTGAAGCTTTCTTT. The encoded protein is CASHTGVGTEAFF. This chain connects TRBV2 to TRBJ1-1, with 7 bases fitting TRBD1. This CDR3 comprises 13 residues. With 8 bases clipped from V and 5 bases from J, the junction kept 8 bases outside the gene matches. Germline loops: CDR1 SNHLY, CDR2 FYNNEI.

This clonotype was counted only a few times. The chain employs TRBV7-2 and TRBJ1-2; no firm D call. Per the germline V gene, CDR1 is SGHTA and CDR2 is FQGNSA. Trimming left V 5 bases short and J 2 bases short, with 18 bases between. This CDR3 contains 16 residues. The CDR3 reads CASSQGIRQVNYGYTF. The CDR3 nucleotides are TGTGCCAGCAGCCAAGGGATTCGGCAGGTGAACTATGGCTACACCTTC.

This clonotype was found many times. This chain uses TRBV2 with TRBJ1-6; D is possibly TRBD1 (5 bases). Germline values: CDR1 SNHLY, CDR2 FYNNEI. There are 12 residues in the CDR3. V was trimmed by 6 bases and J by 14 bases, leaving 14 bases between them. The DNA of the CDR3 is TGTGCCAGCAGCGTGGGGGGGTCGTCCCTCCACTTT. It translates to CASSVGGSSLHF.

This chain links TRBV24-1 with TRBJ1-2, with 8 bases that match TRBD1. This CDR3 region has 15 residues. CDR1 KGHDR and CDR2 SFDVKD come from the germline V gene. Trimming at V came to 4 bases and at J to 4 bases, leaving 7 bases not matched to a gene. In DNA, the CDR3 is TGTGCCACCAGTGACTCCGGGACAGGAACCTATGGCTACACCTTC. Translated, it gives CATSDSGTGTYGYTF.

V is TRBV20-1 and J is TRBJ1-1, with 9 positions matching TRBD1. Germline assignment: CDR1 DFQATT and CDR2 SNEGSKA (reference sequence). The V segment lost 6 bases and the J segment 6 bases; nucleotides outside the gene matches: 2. The CDR3 covers 11 residues. CDR3 bases: TGCAGTGCGGGACAGGGTGCTGAAGCTTTCTTT. Protein product: CSAGQGAEAFF.

The chain employs TRBV20-1 and TRBJ2-7; D possibly corresponds to TRBD1 (7 bases). V was trimmed by 3 bases and J by 4 bases, leaving 16 bases between them. The CDR3 extends over 14 amino acids. CDR1 and CDR2 from the germline V gene are DFQATT and SNEGSKA (reference sequence). The CDR3 here is CSASQGGVGYEQYF. The CDR3 DNA follows: TGCAGTGCTAGTCAGGGGGGAGTGGGATACGAGCAGTACTTC.

This chain connects TRBV2 to TRBJ1-2, with D maybe TRBD1 (5 bases). Germline V gene sequence: CDR1 SNHLY, CDR2 FYNNEI. Trimming shortened V by 4 bases and J by 3 bases, and 18 bases separated the two germline ends. The CDR3 is made up of 16 amino acids. The CDR3 loop reads CASSARARAFDYGYTF. The CDR3 region has the DNA TGTGCCAGCAGTGCTAGGGCCAGGGCTTTCGACTATGGCTACACCTTC.

This clonotype was recorded a few times. The V call is TRBV7-2, the J call TRBJ1-2; D is ambiguous. This CDR3 is built from 14 residues. Germline V CDR1 and CDR2: SGHTA, FQGNSA. V shed 6 bases and J shed 5 bases, with 16 bases lying between them. The CDR3 here is CASRPPRRLYGYTF. The CDR3, as DNA: TGTGCCAGCAGACCCCCCCGGAGATTATATGGCTACACCTTC.

Remarks on this clonotype: The junction departs from germline at one end; a sequencing error may be responsible. This sequence joins TRBV7-7 and TRBJ2-2, with D perhaps matching TRBD2 (6 bases). Germline V gene sequence: CDR1 SSHAT, CDR2 FNYEAQ (reference sequence). The CDR3 has 14 amino acids. This chain's CDR3 is CASSLRDFTGELFF. The CDR3 DNA follows: TGTGCTAGCAGCTTAAGGGACTTCACCGGGGAGCTGTTTTTT.

This clonotype has just one count. The chain employs TRBV7-9 and TRBJ2-7; tentative D call: TRBD2 (5 bases). There are 15 residues in the CDR3. V was clipped by 5 bases and J by 0 bases, with 14 bases between them. Germline V gene sequence: CDR1 SEHNR, CDR2 FQNEAQ (reference sequence). The CDR3 reads CASSQTRGSSYEQYF. The CDR3 DNA is TGTGCCAGCAGCCAAACTAGAGGGAGCTCCTACGAGCAGTACTTC.

A few counts support this clonotype. Possible read error: a much larger clone is one base away. The chain employs TRBV29-1 and TRBJ2-7; D is unresolved. The CDR3 runs to 11 residues. V was clipped by 4 bases and J by 7 bases, with 11 bases between them. The germline CDR1 and CDR2 sequences are SQVTM and ANQGSEA. Here the CDR3 reads CSVATALEQYF. The DNA for the CDR3 is TGCAGCGTTGCTACGGCCCTGGAGCAGTACTTC.

As to this clonotype: Being one base from a much bigger clone, this may be a read error. V is TRBV7-2 and J is TRBJ2-5; D ambiguous. V shed 10 bases and J shed 4 bases, with 16 bases lying between them. Germline V CDR1 and CDR2: SGHTA, FQGNSA. The CDR3 runs to 13 residues. CDR3 sequence reads: CAISVYSRETQYF. CDR3 DNA sequence: TGTGCCATCAGTGTCTATTCGCGAGAGACCCAGTACTTC.

Many counts were recorded for this clonotype. The genes are TRBV15 and TRBJ1-3, with D possibly TRBD1 on 5 matching bases. This CDR3 region has 17 residues. V gave up 3 bases and J gave up 0 bases, with 15 bases separating them. The germline V gene encodes CDR1 LNHNV and CDR2 YYDKDF (reference sequence). The CDR3 reads CATSSESRGTSGNTIYF. In DNA form, the CDR3 reads TGTGCCACCAGCAGTGAATCGAGGGGTACCTCTGGAAACACCATATATTTT.

The rearrangement uses TRBV6-1 and TRBJ2-5; unclear D gene. Trimming cost V 4 bases and J 5 bases, with 8 bases left between them. The germline CDR1 and CDR2 sequences are MNHNS and SASEGT. The CDR3 sequence is 12 residues long. The chain's CDR3 is CASSVMEETQYF. The CDR3 nucleotides are TGTGCCAGCAGTGTAATGGAGGAGACCCAGTACTTC.

This clonotype has a count of ten or more. The DNA for the CDR3 is TGTGCCAGCAGCGCCAGGGGACCCTACGAGCAGTACTTC. Protein sequence: CASSARGPYEQYF. V and J are TRBV7-9 and TRBJ2-7; a possible D gene is TRBD1 (6 bases). V was pared by 5 bases and J by 2 bases, with 10 bases between. CDR1 and CDR2 from the germline V gene are SEHNR and FQNEAQ (reference sequence). The CDR3 is 13 amino acids.

The table lists this clonotype with many counts. The V call is TRBV7-2, the J call TRBJ2-5; D possibly corresponds to TRBD1 (6 bases). V was cut by 5 bases and J by 7 bases, with 14 bases left in between. This CDR3 comprises 13 residues. CDR1 SGHTA and CDR2 FQGNSA come from the germline V gene. CDR3 protein: CASSKAGAGTQYF. Written as DNA, the CDR3 is TGTGCCAGCAGCAAAGCAGGGGCTGGGACCCAGTACTTC.

With respect to this clonotype: Sequence at one end of the junction differs from germline and may be a read error. The chain combines TRBV7-9 with TRBJ1-6; D unclear. Germline CDR1 is SEHNR and CDR2 is FQNEAQ (reference sequence). CDR3 length: 14 amino acids. In DNA, the CDR3 is TGTGCCAGCTCACCAGCTGTGTATAATTCAACCCTCCACTTT. Translating gives CASSPAVYNSTLHF.

V usage is TRBV6-5 and J usage is TRBJ2-7, with TRBD2 matching over 13 bases. Germline CDR1 reads MNHEY; CDR2 reads SVGAGI. The CDR3 has 16 residues. V dropped 3 bases and J dropped 3; count of bases not matched to a gene: 5. The CDR3 spells CASSYSGLAGIYEQYF. As DNA, the CDR3 is TGTGCCAGCAGTTATTCGGGACTAGCGGGGATCTACGAGCAGTACTTC.

The rearrangement joins TRBV7-9 to TRBJ1-2; D not resolved. The CDR3 is 15 amino acids. The V end lost 4 bases, the J end lost 1 base, and 13 bases lay between the germline ends. Germline V gene sequence: CDR1 SEHNR, CDR2 FQNEAQ (reference sequence). The CDR3: CASSYDTSVNYGYTF. The CDR3, as DNA: TGTGCCAGCAGCTACGACACGAGCGTTAACTATGGCTACACCTTC. Drawing the rest from reference TRBV7-9 and TRBJ1-2, the complete variable domain is DTGVSQNPRHKITKRGQNVTFRCDPISEHNRLYWYRQTLGQGPEFLTYFQNEAQLEKSRLLSDRFSAERPKGSFSTLEIQRTEQGDSAMYLCASSYDTSVNYGYTFGSGTRLTVV.

The V gene is TRBV11-3, the J gene TRBJ1-4, with TRBD1 matching over 9 bases. Germline V gene data show CDR1 as SGHNT and CDR2 as YENEEA. J gave up 2 bases and V 5 bases, and 3 bases lay outside the gene matches. This CDR3 comprises 15 residues. CDR3 in DNA: TGTGCCAGCAGCCCTGGGACAGGGACTAATGAAAAACTGTTTTTT. Amino acids: CASSPGTGTNEKLFF.

The gene calls are TRBV5-4 and TRBJ2-7, with a tentative D call TRBD1 (6 bases). The germline CDR1 and CDR2 sequences are SGHNT and YYREEE (reference sequence). The CDR3 covers 13 residues. The V end was cut by 5 bases, the J end by 3 bases, with 12 bases between. The CDR3 DNA follows: TGTGCCAGCAGTCGGGACACCCGCTACGAGCAGTACTTC. Its protein is CASSRDTRYEQYF.

A few counts support this clonotype. The rearrangement links TRBV11-1 to TRBJ2-7; TRBD1 is a possible D gene (5 bases). The germline V gene has CDR1 SGHAT and CDR2 FQDESV (reference sequence). Trimming took 1 base from V and 4 from J, leaving 11 bases between them. The CDR3 length is 14 residues. The CDR3 reads CASSLGPRDYEQYF. CDR3 DNA sequence: TGTGCCAGCAGCTTAGGCCCCAGGGATTACGAGCAGTACTTC. Variable domain in full (rest from reference TRBV11-1 and TRBJ2-7): EAEVAQSPRYKITEKSQAVAFWCDPISGHATLYWYRQILGQGPELLVQFQDESVVDDSQLPKDRFSAERLKGVDSTLKIQPAELGDSAMYLCASSLGPRDYEQYFGPGTRLTVT.

The table lists this clonotype with a few counts. The chain carries TRBV5-1 and TRBJ2-5; D unresolved. The V gene lost 0 bases and the J gene lost 5 bases, with 11 bases spanning the gap. The CDR3 spans 14 residues. CDR1 is SGHRS, CDR2 YFSETQ, per germline. CDR3 sequence (DNA): TGCGCCAGCAGCTTGGAGGCCAGTCAGGAGACCCAGTACTTC. As protein: CASSLEASQETQYF.

This clonotype has more than one count but fewer than ten. This chain uses TRBV19 with TRBJ1-1; 10 bases map to TRBD1. The ends lost 8 bases at V and 7 bases at J; junction bases unmatched: 10. Per the germline V gene, CDR1 is LNHDA and CDR2 is SQIVND (reference sequence). The CDR3 runs to 14 residues. The CDR3, as DNA: TGTGCCAGTGCAACGGGGGGGACAGGGGATGAAGCTTTCTTT. Its translation: CASATGGTGDEAFF. The whole variable domain, filled in from reference TRBV19 and TRBJ1-1, reads DGGITQSPKYLFRKEGQNVTLSCEQNLNHDAMYWYRQDPGQGLRLIYYSQIVNDFQKGDIAEGYSVSREKKESFPLTVTSAQKNPTAFYLCASATGGTGDEAFFGQGTRLTVV.

This clonotype has just a few counts. The chain links TRBV10-3 to TRBJ1-5; 9 bases map to TRBD1. Losses at the gene ends were 10 bases for V and 3 bases for J; bases not matched to a gene: 10. Germline assignment: CDR1 ENHRY and CDR2 SYGVKD. There are 15 residues in the CDR3. Here the CDR3 DNA reads TGTGCCAGCTCACACGGGACAGGGTCCAATCAGCCCCAGCATTTT. Amino acids: CASSHGTGSNQPQHF.

This clonotype was observed a handful of times. V gene TRBV7-9 combines with J gene TRBJ2-7; 13 bases line up with TRBD2. Germline lookup yields CDR1 SEHNR and CDR2 FQNEAQ (reference sequence). The CDR3 sequence is 15 residues long. Germline trimming cut 3 bases from V and 5 bases from J; bases unmatched to any gene: 4. The CDR3 DNA sequence: TGTGCCAGCAGCTTTGGACTAGCGGGAGACCACGAGCAGTACTTC. Protein sequence: CASSFGLAGDHEQYF.

The chain carries TRBV9 and TRBJ2-6, with D unresolved. V gave up 2 bases and J gave up 15 bases, with 9 bases separating them. This CDR3 comprises 11 residues. Germline CDR1 and CDR2: SGDLS and YYNGEE. CDR3: CASSVGFGLTF. As DNA, the CDR3 is TGTGCCAGCAGCGTCGGGTTCGGCCTGACTTTC.

At least ten counts were recorded for this clonotype. J is TRBJ1-5 and V is TRBV7-2; D is ambiguous. CDR3 length equals 13 residues. Germline lookup yields CDR1 SGHTA and CDR2 FQGNSA. The V gene lost 1 base and the J gene lost 7 bases, with 8 bases spanning the gap. In DNA form, the CDR3 reads TGTGCCAGCAGCTTAGGGGTTGGGCAGCCCCAGCATTTT. This codes for CASSLGVGQPQHF.

The CDR3 nucleotides are TGCAGTGCTAGAGGGACAACGAACTATGGCTACACCTTC. Translating it yields CSARGTTNYGYTF. The rearrangement uses TRBV20-1 and TRBJ1-2, with a possible D match to TRBD1 (5 bases). Looked up from germline, CDR1 is DFQATT and CDR2 is SNEGSKA (reference sequence). CDR3 length: 13 residues. The V end was cut by 1 base, the J end by 2 bases, with 8 bases between.

This sequence joins TRBV10-3 and TRBJ1-2, with no clear D. V shed 11 bases and J shed 8 bases, with 18 bases lying between them. Germline assignment: CDR1 ENHRY and CDR2 SYGVKD. The CDR3 has 12 residues. This CDR3 is CAATGSYRGYTF. For the CDR3, the DNA is TGTGCCGCGACCGGATCCTACAGAGGCTACACCTTC.

This chain joins TRBV7-6 and TRBJ2-7, with 9 bases lining up with TRBD1. Germline CDR1 reads SGHVS; CDR2 reads FNYEAQ. Unmatched junction bases numbered 8, after V lost 5 bases and J lost 6 bases. The CDR3 has 14 amino acids. Written as DNA, the CDR3 is TGTGCCAGCAGCCAAAACAGGGGGCGCCGCGAGCAGTACTTC. Protein product: CASSQNRGRREQYF.

A few counts support this clonotype. The rearrangement links TRBV7-4 to TRBJ1-1; D unclear. CDR1 and CDR2 (germline): SGHVT, SQSDAQ. CDR3 length equals 12 residues. The ends were cut back, 5 bases at V and 7 bases at J, with 11 bases in the middle. The CDR3 DNA reads as TGTGCCAGCAGCCAAGGGTGGGGTGAAGCTTTCTTT. The encoded protein is CASSQGWGEAFF. The full variable domain, in which reference TRBV7-4 and TRBJ1-1 provide the parts outside the CDR3, is GAGVSQSPRYKVAKRGRDVALRCDSISGHVTLYWYRQTLGQGSEVLTYSQSDAQRDKSGRPSGRFSAERPERSVSTLKIQRTEQGDSAVYLCASSQGWGEAFFGQGTRLTVV.